The present T cell receptor (beta chain) was sequenced within a study of shared clonotypes between healthy human individuals. This clone occurred once. Antigen: not known. In the same sample, other DNA sequences code for this CDR3. This CDR3 is built from 13 residues. The germline CDR1 and CDR2 sequences are MNHEY and SMNVEV (reference sequence). Trimming left V 3 bases short and J 4 bases short, with 10 bases between. Findings of the study overall: Against clonotypes common to all four donors, non-shared ones had lower generation probabilities.

At the deep level, the assay was run. In the original workflow: ImmunoSEQ junction-only sequences lacked quality scores, so their filtering differed. The assay was immunoSEQ multiplex PCR, and TCRdb's table has in-frame clones only and misses some. That table gives V, J and clone size, and the DNA gave D and trimming. The table includes about 320,000 clones, around 86% detected once. Sequenced: memory CD8+ T cells sorted from blood. The subset is: CD45RO+ cells pooled with CCR7-negative TemRA cells. V usage is TRBV27 and J usage is TRBJ2-7, with no clear D. The TCR comes from a man younger than 35 in good health. The CDR3 loop reads CASSLKGRYEQYF. The CDR3 DNA reads TGTGCCAGCAGTTTGAAGGGCAGGTACGAGCAGTACTTC.